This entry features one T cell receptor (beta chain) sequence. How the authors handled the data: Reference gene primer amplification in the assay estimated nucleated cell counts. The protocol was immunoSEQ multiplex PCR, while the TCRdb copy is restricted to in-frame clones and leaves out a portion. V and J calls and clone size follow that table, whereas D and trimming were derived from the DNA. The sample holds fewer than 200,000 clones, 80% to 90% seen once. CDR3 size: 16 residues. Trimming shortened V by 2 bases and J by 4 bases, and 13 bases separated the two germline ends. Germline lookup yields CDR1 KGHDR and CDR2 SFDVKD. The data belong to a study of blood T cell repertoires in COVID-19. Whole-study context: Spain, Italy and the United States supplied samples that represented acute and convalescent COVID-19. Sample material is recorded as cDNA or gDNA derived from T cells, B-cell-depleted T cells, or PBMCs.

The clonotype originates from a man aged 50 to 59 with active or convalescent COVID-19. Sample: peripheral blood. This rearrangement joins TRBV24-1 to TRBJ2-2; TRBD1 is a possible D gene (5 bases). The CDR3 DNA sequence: TGTGCCACCAGTGATTGGGCAGGGTCTAGCACCGGGGAGCTGTTTTTT. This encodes CATSDWAGSSTGELFF.